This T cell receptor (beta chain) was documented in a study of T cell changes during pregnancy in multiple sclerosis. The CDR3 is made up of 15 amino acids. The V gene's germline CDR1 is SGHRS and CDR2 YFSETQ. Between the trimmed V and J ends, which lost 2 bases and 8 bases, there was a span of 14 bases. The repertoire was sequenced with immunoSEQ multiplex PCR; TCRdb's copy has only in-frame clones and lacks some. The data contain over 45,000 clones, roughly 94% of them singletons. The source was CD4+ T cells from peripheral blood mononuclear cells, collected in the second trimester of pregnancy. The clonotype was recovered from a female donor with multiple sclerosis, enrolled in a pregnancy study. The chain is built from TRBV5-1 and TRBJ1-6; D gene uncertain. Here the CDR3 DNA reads TGCGCCAGCAGCTTAAGGACGGGAGTGGATTCACCCCTCCACTTT. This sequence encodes CASSLRTGVDSPLHF.